The 5 T cell receptor beta chains in this list originate from one sample, sequenced in a study of beta chain features in type 1 diabetes. Study conclusions and caveats: Type 1 diabetes patients had TCRB CDR3s that were shorter (moderately but significantly so) in all four CD4+ subsets.

No antigen is known for these receptors. As every portion of the isolated RNA was reverse transcribed, the sequencing read expressed TCRB transcripts. Here immunoSEQ multiplex PCR was the method, and the copy in TCRdb shows in-frame clones only, minus some. Seen here are hundreds of thousands of clones, under 15% observed once, and the top ten hold around 0.022%. The sequenced material came from naive CD4+ T cells from blood. Receptors were obtained from a man younger than 35 with type 1 diabetes.

V and J are TRBV28 and TRBJ1-5; tentative D call: TRBD1 (5 bases). Trimming shortened V by 3 bases and J by 11 bases, and 20 bases separated the two germline ends. CDR1 MDHEN and CDR2 SYDVKM come from the germline V gene. CDR3 length: 15 amino acids. This CDR3 is CASSFSEPQGWTQHF. In nucleotides, the CDR3 is TGTGCCAGCAGTTTCTCGGAACCCCAGGGATGGACCCAGCATTTT.

V and J are TRBV30 and TRBJ1-4, with 9 bases matching TRBD1. This CDR3 contains 13 residues. The V segment lost 4 bases and the J segment 8 bases; nucleotides outside the gene matches: 5. Germline assignment: CDR1 GTSNPN and CDR2 SVGIG (reference sequence). CDR3 protein: CAWTGQGREKLFF. CDR3 nucleotide sequence: TGTGCCTGGACCGGACAGGGGAGGGAAAAACTGTTTTTT.

Comment on this clone: This same CDR3 is encoded by further DNA sequences in the sample. CDR3 sequence: CASSEAGVRQPQHF. The CDR3 DNA sequence: TGTGCCAGCAGTGAAGCCGGGGTTCGTCAGCCCCAGCATTTT. The rearrangement links TRBV25-1 to TRBJ1-5; D gene uncertain. The V end lost 2 bases, the J end lost 6 bases, and 11 bases lay between the germline ends. CDR1 and CDR2 from the germline V gene are MGHDK and SYGVNS. CDR3 size: 14 residues.

This clone occurred a few times. The V gene is TRBV30, the J gene TRBJ1-5; no reliable D call. The CDR3 covers 16 residues. V was clipped by 2 bases and J by 6 bases, with 20 bases between them. Germline-derived CDR1 and CDR2 are GTSNPN and SVGIG (reference sequence). The CDR3 DNA reads as TGTGCCTGGAGTACCCCAGGAGCTATTAGAGGTCAGCCCCAGCATTTT. As protein: CAWSTPGAIRGQPQHF.

This clone was observed many times. The J gene is TRBJ2-5, the V gene TRBV10-3, with 8 nucleotides matching TRBD1. V lost 6 bases to trimming and J lost 10 bases; unmatched junction nucleotides: 7. CDR1 ENHRY and CDR2 SYGVKD come from the germline V gene. This CDR3 is built from 12 residues. The CDR3: CAIRKDRGIQYF. CDR3 DNA sequence: TGTGCCATCAGGAAAGACAGGGGAATCCAGTACTTC.